This is a list of T cell receptor beta chains from one sample in a study of Ad26.COV2.S vaccination and SARS-CoV-2 variants. Clones were sequenced by immunoSEQ multiplex PCR, and TCRdb holds only the in-frame ones, with some missing. There are over 85,000 clones in the sample; around 82% occur only once, and approximately 15% lies in the top ten. Here the sequenced sample was peripheral blood, taken after recovery from COVID-19. Receptor source: a human donor who had recovered from COVID-19. The CDR3 runs from the conserved cysteine through the conserved F or W. A D gene is named only where the DNA matches it firmly.

J | V | D | CDR3
TRBJ2-1 | TRBV19 | TRBD2 | CASTLSGSGNEQFF
TRBJ2-7 | TRBV18 | . | CASSPRLSYEQYF
TRBJ2-2 | TRBV6-4 | . | CASREANTGELFF
TRBJ2-7 | TRBV24-1 | TRBD2 | CATSDDGAGVAYEQYF
TRBJ1-4 | TRBV18 | TRBD1 | CASSLQSGTAATNEKLFF
TRBJ1-4 | TRBV5-1 | . | CASSPHDRRGEKLFF
TRBJ2-1 | TRBV11-3 | . | CASSPGFAGNEQFF
TRBJ1-6 | TRBV28 | . | CASSLVSQGGSPLHF
TRBJ2-2 | TRBV5-3 | . | CARSLGGSGAGELFF
TRBJ2-1 | TRBV18 | . | CASSGRSSYNEQFF
TRBJ1-3 | TRBV7-2 | . | CASSDGRDTIYF
TRBJ2-1 | TRBV5-4 | . | CASSNWRPSYNEQFF
TRBJ2-1 | TRBV7-7 | TRBD1 | CASSLDWTGGRNEQFF
TRBJ2-5 | TRBV11-3 | TRBD1 | CASSLGGTGGGETQYF
TRBJ2-1 | TRBV7-3 | . | CASSSTLSYNEQFF
TRBJ1-6 | TRBV2 | . | CASSEEGGLYNSPLHF
TRBJ1-2 | TRBV28 | . | CASSPRWYPNYGYTF
TRBJ1-5 | TRBV6-4 | TRBD1 | CASVWGTGEDQPQHF
TRBJ1-5 | TRBV6-2/TRBV6-3 | . | CASSYPPGQGYSNQPQHF
TRBJ2-7 | TRBV3-1/TRBV3-2 | TRBD2 | CASSQPGTIYEQYF
TRBJ1-1 | TRBV6-5 | . | CASMLGRRAFF
TRBJ2-6 | TRBV9 | . | CASSVLGTGANVLTF
TRBJ2-5 | TRBV18 | TRBD1 | CASSRTGVQETQYF
TRBJ1-5 | TRBV25-1 | TRBD1 | CASSGDVTGVNQPQHF
TRBJ2-1 | TRBV27 | TRBD2 | CASINGRGARHEQFF
TRBJ2-2 | TRBV6-2/TRBV6-3 | TRBD2 | CASSYGPSGANTGELFF
TRBJ1-5 | TRBV28 | TRBD1 | CASSLPGGVYQPQHF
TRBJ2-5 | TRBV6-6 | TRBD2 | CASSWASGTLQETQYF
TRBJ2-2 | TRBV5-1 | TRBD2 | CASSWLAGVHTGELFF
TRBJ2-7 | TRBV7-9 | TRBD1 | CASSHGTGYDEQYF
TRBJ2-3 | TRBV5-4 | TRBD2 | CASSLPPGGRRGDTQYF
TRBJ2-2 | TRBV10-1 | . | CASSELERDAGELFF
TRBJ1-5 | TRBV9 | . | CASSVGTGGGQPQHF
TRBJ2-2 | TRBV5-1 | . | CASSLRQDNTGELFF
TRBJ2-2 | TRBV6-2/TRBV6-3 | TRBD1 | CASSPGTGNWAGELFF
TRBJ1-5 | TRBV25-1 | . | CASSDGGVSNQPQHF
TRBJ2-1 | TRBV19 | TRBD2 | CASSLGPGLAGISDEQFF
TRBJ2-7 | TRBV11-1 | TRBD1 | CASSSYGTGLYEQYF
TRBJ2-7 | TRBV11-2 | . | CASSPQGGRFYEQYF
TRBJ1-2 | TRBV3-1/TRBV3-2 | . | CASSQGQVYGYTF
TRBJ2-1 | TRBV12-3/TRBV12-4 | . | CASSQTRGHEQFF
TRBJ2-1 | TRBV27 | TRBD1 | CASGAVDRVSDEQFF
TRBJ1-2 | TRBV28 | . | CASSPTAAGVYGYTF
TRBJ2-7 | TRBV27 | . | CASSLQGGLYEQYF
TRBJ2-3 | TRBV5-1 | TRBD2 | CASSWPLAGMTDTQYF
TRBJ2-1 | TRBV7-2 | . | CASSLRPGVYNEQFF
TRBJ2-3 | TRBV7-2 | . | CASSLLQPPDTQYF
TRBJ2-3 | TRBV5-1 | TRBD1 | CASSLRTGGMADTQYF
TRBJ1-4 | TRBV11-3 | . | CASSLMAWANEKLFF
TRBJ2-1 | TRBV2 | . | CASRSDQNNEQFF
TRBJ2-1 | TRBV19 | . | CASSTLRGIGPEQFF
TRBJ1-2 | TRBV28 | . | CASSIGKGNYGYTF
TRBJ2-2 | TRBV6-5 | TRBD1 | CASSYEGTGPGELFF
TRBJ1-2 | TRBV19 | . | CASSWGLVNYGYTF
TRBJ1-3 | TRBV11-2 | . | CASSFKGGSSGNTIYF
TRBJ2-2 | TRBV7-2 | . | CASSLGPPTGELFF
TRBJ1-4 | TRBV5-5 | TRBD1 | CASSRQGNEKLFF
TRBJ1-1 | TRBV28 | TRBD1 | CASIVSQGAGGTEAFF
TRBJ2-4 | TRBV19 | TRBD1 | CASSITGGYDIQYF
TRBJ2-7 | TRBV4-1 | TRBD2 | CASSPRLAATYEQYF